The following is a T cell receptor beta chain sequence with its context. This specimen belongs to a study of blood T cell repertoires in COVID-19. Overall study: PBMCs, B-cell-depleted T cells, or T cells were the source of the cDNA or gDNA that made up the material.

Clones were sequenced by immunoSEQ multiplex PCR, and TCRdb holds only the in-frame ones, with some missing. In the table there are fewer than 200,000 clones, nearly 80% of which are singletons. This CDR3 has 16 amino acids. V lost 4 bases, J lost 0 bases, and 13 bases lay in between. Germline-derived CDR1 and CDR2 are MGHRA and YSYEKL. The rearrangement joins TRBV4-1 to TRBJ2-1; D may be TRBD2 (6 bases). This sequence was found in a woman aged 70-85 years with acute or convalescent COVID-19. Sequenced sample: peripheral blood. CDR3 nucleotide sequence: TGCGCCAGCAGCCGGGGAATAGCGGTCTCCTACAATGAGCAGTTCTTC. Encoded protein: CASSRGIAVSYNEQFF.